The 31 T cell receptor beta chains below all came from one sample that was sequenced in a study of CXCR3-negative and CXCR3-positive naive CD8 T cells. Whole-study results and caveats: TRB CDR3 hydrophobicity was greater in CXCR3-positive naive cells than in CXCR3-negative naive cells.

Antigens for these TCRs are unknown. 5' RACE that incorporated UMI labels was used to prepare the TRB cDNA libraries. TCRdb reprocessed the 5' RACE reads, keeping one entry per CDR3 protein, no DNA. The sample includes approximately 120,000 distinct CDR3 sequences. Sequenced: naive CXCR3+ CD8+ T cells from blood. Subset meaning: CD45RO-CCR7+CD27+CD95- naive CD8+ T cells expressing CXCR3 (TNR3+). The receptors here all came from a human donor in good health. Some clones in this sample may be carry-over from other donors' samples.

This chain joins TRBV5-1 and TRBJ2-2. Germline V lookup: CDR1 SGHRS, CDR2 YFSETQ. The CDR3 covers 12 residues. CDR3 residues: CASTQNTGELFF.

The rearrangement uses TRBV28 and TRBJ1-1. CDR3 length equals 16 residues. The germline CDR1 and CDR2 sequences are MDHEN and SYDVKM. The chain's CDR3 is CASTHGGRTMNTEAFF. Using reference TRBV28 and TRBJ1-1 for the parts outside the CDR3, the full variable domain is DVKVTQSSRYLVKRTGEKVFLECVQDMDHENMFWYRQDPGLGLRLIYFSYDVKMKEKGDIPEGYSVSREKKERFSLILESASTNQTSMYLCASTHGGRTMNTEAFFGQGTRLTVV.

This chain connects TRBV28 to TRBJ2-1; the D call of TRBD2 rests on TCRdb alone, since no DNA is present to check it. The CDR3 is 13 amino acids. The germline V gene encodes CDR1 MDHEN and CDR2 SYDVKM. This chain's CDR3 is CASRGRGTDEQFF.

The chain links TRBV18 to TRBJ2-1; TCRdb reports TRBD2, a call that lacks DNA to check it against. Germline V gene lookup returns CDR1 KGHSH and CDR2 LQKENI. The CDR3 contains 14 residues. The CDR3 loop reads CASSPERSALMQFF.

The V and J genes are TRBV10-3 and TRBJ2-7. The germline V gene encodes CDR1 ENHRY and CDR2 SYGVKD. This CDR3 has 12 residues. CDR3 sequence: CAISGGTYEQYF.

CDR3 sequence: CASSLTGSGPGGNEQFF. V and J are TRBV12-3 or TRBV12-4 and TRBJ2-1; TCRdb's D call, TRBD1, is unchecked because there is no DNA. The CDR3 is 17 residues long.

The chain recombines TRBV6-2 or TRBV6-3 with TRBJ2-3. The CDR3 has 11 residues. CDR1 is MNHEY, CDR2 SVGEGT, per germline. CDR3 sequence reads: CASSYPDTQYF.

Here the CDR3 reads CASSQATQAAGYEQYF. This sequence joins TRBV12-3 or TRBV12-4 and TRBJ2-7. The CDR3 totals 16 residues.

The chain carries TRBV29-1 and TRBJ2-5; there is no DNA to check the TCRdb D call of TRBD1. This CDR3 spans 13 amino acids. CDR1 and CDR2 (germline): SQVTM, ANQGSEA. This CDR3 reads CSVVWGIGETQYF. Variable domain in full (rest from reference TRBV29-1 and TRBJ2-5): SAVISQKPSRDICQRGTSLTIQCQVDSQVTMMFWYRQQPGQSLTLIATANQGSEATYESGFVIDKFPISRPNLTFSTLTVSNMSPEDSSIYLCSVVWGIGETQYFGPGTRLLVL.

This rearrangement joins TRBV10-3 to TRBJ1-6; the TRBD1 assignment by TCRdb is unverifiable without DNA. The CDR3 is 14 amino acids. From germline, CDR1 is ENHRY and CDR2 SYGVKD. The chain's CDR3 is CAISESEGVQPLHF.

J is TRBJ2-2 and V is TRBV7-2; the TCRdb D gene call, TRBD2, has no DNA to confirm it. The CDR3 spans 15 residues. Germline loops: CDR1 SGHTA, CDR2 FQGNSA. The CDR3 is CASSSAGGPTGELFF.

This chain connects TRBV7-2 to TRBJ2-1. This CDR3 has 14 amino acids. In germline, CDR1 is SGHTA, CDR2 FQGNSA. CDR3 loop: CASSLLSVYNEQFF.

The chain joins TRBV5-6 to TRBJ2-7; without DNA, the TCRdb call of TRBD1 cannot be checked. Germline CDR1 SGHDT, CDR2 YYEEEE. CDR3 length: 12 amino acids. CDR3 protein: CASSLGTGEQYF.

The chain carries TRBV24-1 and TRBJ2-3; the TCRdb D gene call, TRBD1, has no DNA to confirm it. The CDR3 is 14 residues long. Germline V gives CDR1 KGHDR, CDR2 SFDVKD. The CDR3 loop is CATSGPTRGDTQYF.

The chain combines TRBV7-3 with TRBJ2-2. The CDR3 loop spans 13 amino acids. Germline V gene lookup returns CDR1 SGHTA and CDR2 FQGTGA. CDR3 loop: CASSGPADGELFF.

The V call is TRBV7-9, the J call TRBJ1-1; checking the TCRdb D call of TRBD1 is not possible without DNA. The CDR3 totals 12 residues. Per the germline V gene, CDR1 is SEHNR and CDR2 is FQNEAQ (reference sequence). CDR3: CASSADRARAFF.

The CDR3 spells CASSQARAYGYTF. This chain connects TRBV3-1 to TRBJ1-2; the TCRdb call, TRBD1, lacks DNA for checking. Germline-derived CDR1 and CDR2 are LGHDT and YNNKEL (reference sequence). This CDR3 is 13 amino acids long.

The gene calls are TRBV4-3 and TRBJ2-2; TCRdb lists TRBD2, though no DNA is available to test this call. The CDR3 runs 17 residues. CDR1 LGHNA and CDR2 YSLEER come from the germline V gene. The CDR3 sequence: CASSQVAGGRSSGELFF.

The J gene is TRBJ2-1, the V gene TRBV5-1. Germline values: CDR1 SGHRS, CDR2 YFSETQ. The CDR3 is 13 amino acids. The CDR3 is CASSLHSYNEQFF.

The chain uses TRBV27 and TRBJ1-6. This CDR3 has 15 amino acids. Germline lookup yields CDR1 MNHEY and CDR2 SMNVEV (reference sequence). CDR3: CASSLATSGNSPLHF.

The chain is built from TRBV4-3 and TRBJ1-4. Germline CDR1 and CDR2: LGHNA and YSLEER. The CDR3 sequence is 15 residues long. The CDR3 is CASSRALGTNEKLFF.

The chain joins TRBV5-4 to TRBJ2-5; with no DNA, the TCRdb D assignment of TRBD2 cannot be verified. CDR1 SGHNT and CDR2 YYREEE come from the germline V gene (reference sequence). This CDR3 comprises 14 residues. CDR3 sequence: CASSIHVEGETQYF.

The V gene is TRBV6-6, the J gene TRBJ1-6; TCRdb designates TRBD1, a call that cannot be tested without DNA. Germline V CDR1 and CDR2: MNHNY, SVGAGI (reference sequence). The CDR3 sequence is 12 residues long. The CDR3 reads CASSSQGSPLHF.

V usage is TRBV28 and J usage is TRBJ2-1; with no DNA, the TCRdb D assignment of TRBD1 cannot be verified. Germline V CDR1 and CDR2: MDHEN, SYDVKM. The CDR3 loop spans 18 amino acids. CDR3 sequence reads: CASSLGGPGSPSGNEQFF.

The chain is built from TRBV6-6 and TRBJ2-1; as DNA is missing, the TRBD1 call by TCRdb cannot be tested. From germline, CDR1 is MNHNY and CDR2 SVGAGI (reference sequence). The CDR3 is 15 amino acids. The CDR3 here is CASSYPPGGNNEQFF.

The V and J genes are TRBV7-6 and TRBJ2-7; TCRdb reports TRBD1, a call that lacks DNA to check it against. The CDR3 spans 13 residues. Per germline, CDR1 SGHVS and CDR2 FNYEAQ. CDR3 in amino acids: CASSPEARDEQYF.

This chain connects TRBV7-3 to TRBJ1-1; absent DNA, TCRdb's TRBD1 call cannot be checked. This CDR3 has 14 amino acids. CDR1 SGHTA and CDR2 FQGTGA come from the germline V gene. The CDR3 region is CASSSTGANTEAFF. Full variable domain (remainder filled in from reference TRBV7-3 and TRBJ1-1): GAGVSQTPSNKVTEKGKYVELRCDPISGHTALYWYRQSLGQGPEFLIYFQGTGAADDSGLPNDRFFAVRPEGSVSTLKIQRTERGDSAVYLCASSSTGANTEAFFGQGTRLTVV.

CDR3 loop: CASSLSPQGSNQPQHF. The V call is TRBV7-2, the J call TRBJ1-5; TCRdb calls TRBD1, which cannot be checked without DNA. This CDR3 spans 16 amino acids. Germline CDR1 is SGHTA and CDR2 is FQGNSA.

The rearrangement uses TRBV3-1 and TRBJ1-5; the D gene TCRdb calls, TRBD1, cannot be checked with no DNA. The CDR3 runs to 16 residues. CDR1 is LGHDT, CDR2 YNNKEL, per germline (reference sequence). CDR3 sequence reads: CASSPRSVTGNQPQHF.

This chain links TRBV28 with TRBJ2-7; as DNA is missing, the TRBD1 call by TCRdb cannot be tested. Germline CDR1 MDHEN, CDR2 SYDVKM. The CDR3 loop spans 16 amino acids. The CDR3 reads CASTWGSGLSSYEQYF. Combining the CDR3 with reference TRBV28 and TRBJ2-7 gives the whole variable domain DVKVTQSSRYLVKRTGEKVFLECVQDMDHENMFWYRQDPGLGLRLIYFSYDVKMKEKGDIPEGYSVSREKKERFSLILESASTNQTSMYLCASTWGSGLSSYEQYFGPGTRLTVT.

CDR3 in amino acids: CASSLLTRVNEQYF. The chain uses TRBV6-5 and TRBJ2-7; no DNA is available, so the TRBD1 call from TCRdb remains unchecked. The germline CDR1 and CDR2 sequences are MNHEY and SVGAGI. The CDR3 extends over 14 amino acids.